This paragraph covers one TCR beta chain sequence. What it binds is unknown. As for time point: newly diagnosed GD, antithyroid drugs for less than 3 months. PBMC RNA served as the TCR library source. Building the TCR beta libraries relied on iRepertoire HTBI primers, and CDR3 regions underwent Arm-PCR. TCRdb reprocessed the multiplex PCR reads with MiXCR, giving one entry per CDR3 protein. This table holds 500,000 or so distinct CDR3 sequences, about 14% found once. The CDR3 has 16 residues. Germline V gene sequence: CDR1 ENHRY, CDR2 SYGVKD. Losses at the gene ends were 3 bases for V and 2 bases for J; bases not matched to a gene: 7. The data derive from a study of regulatory T cells in long-lasting Graves disease. Study outcomes and limitations: Persistent disease exhibited a predilection for TRBV28, TRBJ1-2 and TRBJ2-5.

These data also featured in a second study, about T cells in Graves' hyperthyroidism and ophthalmopathy.

This specimen consisted of peripheral blood mononuclear cells (PBMCs), obtained at new diagnosis, from a patient treated with antithyroid drugs. The receptor comes from a woman aged 45 to 65 with Graves disease. The V gene is TRBV10-3, the J gene TRBJ2-3, with 8 bases that match TRBD2. In DNA, the CDR3 is TGTGCCATCAGTGATGGGACTAGACCGAACACAGATACGCAGTATTTT. The encoded protein is CAISDGTRPNTDTQYF.